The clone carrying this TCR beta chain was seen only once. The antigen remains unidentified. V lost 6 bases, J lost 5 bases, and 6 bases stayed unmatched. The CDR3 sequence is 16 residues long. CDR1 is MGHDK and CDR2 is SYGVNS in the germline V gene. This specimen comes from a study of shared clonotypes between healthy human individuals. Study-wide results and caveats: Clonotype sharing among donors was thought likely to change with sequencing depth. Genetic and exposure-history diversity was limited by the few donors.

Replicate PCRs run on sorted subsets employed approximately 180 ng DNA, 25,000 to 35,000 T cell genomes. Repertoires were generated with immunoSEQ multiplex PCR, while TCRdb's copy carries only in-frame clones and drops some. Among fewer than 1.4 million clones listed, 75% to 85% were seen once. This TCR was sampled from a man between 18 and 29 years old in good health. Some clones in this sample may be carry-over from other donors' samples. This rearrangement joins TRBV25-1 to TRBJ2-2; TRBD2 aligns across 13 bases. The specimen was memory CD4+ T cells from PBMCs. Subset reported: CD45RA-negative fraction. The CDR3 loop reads CASRVPGLAGTGELFF. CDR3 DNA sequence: TGTGCCAGCAGAGTACCGGGACTAGCGGGAACCGGGGAGCTGTTTTTT.